One and the same sample provided the 9 T cell receptor beta chains below, sequenced in a study of OX40 agonist ivuxolimab in advanced cancers. Repertoires were generated with immunoSEQ multiplex PCR, while TCRdb's copy carries only in-frame clones and drops some. The data hold about 94,000 clones, with roughly 84% observed a single time. The specimen was CD4+ or CD8+ T cells sorted from blood, collected in a trial of the OX40 agonist ivuxolimab. These receptors all stem from an adult with an advanced solid tumor such as melanoma, head and neck, liver or kidney cancer.

The chain employs TRBV6-6 and TRBJ2-4, with 7 positions matching TRBD1. CDR1 is MNHNY, CDR2 SVGAGI, per germline (reference sequence). The CDR3 covers 15 residues. With V trimmed by 6 bases and J by 0 bases, 5 bases remained unmatched. The chain's CDR3 is CASRPTGIAKNIQYF. For the CDR3, the DNA is TGTGCCAGCAGACCGACAGGGATAGCCAAAAACATTCAGTACTTC.

This clone appeared a few times. The chain employs TRBV5-1 and TRBJ2-3, with D perhaps TRBD1 or TRBD2 (5 bases each). V was trimmed by 0 bases and J by 1 base, leaving 12 bases between them. The CDR3 is made up of 16 amino acids. From germline, CDR1 is SGHRS and CDR2 YFSETQ. The CDR3 loop is CASSLAGRAGTDTQYF. CDR3 nucleotides: TGCGCCAGCAGCTTGGCGGGGCGGGCGGGCACAGATACGCAGTATTTT.

The chain joins TRBV7-6 to TRBJ2-5, with 13 bases identical to TRBD2. Germline V gene sequence: CDR1 SGHVS, CDR2 FNYEAQ. The J segment lost 5 bases and the V segment lost 1 base, leaving 4 bases of the junction unmatched. The CDR3 totals 16 residues. The CDR3, as DNA: TGTGCCAGCAGCTTAGGACTAGCGGGGGGTCGGGAGACCCAGTACTTC. It translates to CASSLGLAGGRETQYF. Full variable domain (rest looked up from reference TRBV7-6 and TRBJ2-5): GAGVSQSPRYKVTKRGQDVALRCDPISGHVSLYWYRQALGQGPEFLTYFNYEAQQDKSGLPNDRFSAERPEGSISTLTIQRTEQRDSAMYRCASSLGLAGGRETQYFGPGTRLLVL.

This chain uses TRBV5-1 with TRBJ1-1, with 7 bases aligning to TRBD1. The CDR3 is 15 amino acids. Trimming removed 0 bases from V and 2 bases from J; junction bases left unmatched: 4. Germline V gene lookup returns CDR1 SGHRS and CDR2 YFSETQ. For the CDR3, the DNA is TGCGCCAGCAGCTTGGGACAGGGCTTTAACACTGAAGCTTTCTTT. It codes for CASSLGQGFNTEAFF.

The chain uses TRBV7-2 and TRBJ2-5; 9 positions match TRBD1. The V gene end was trimmed by 5 bases and the J gene end by 0 bases; junction bases not matched to a gene: 7. CDR1 is SGHTA, CDR2 FQGNSA, per germline. The CDR3 is 16 residues long. CDR3 residues: CASSARTGAYQETQYF. The CDR3 bases are TGTGCCAGCAGCGCTCGGACAGGGGCCTACCAAGAGACCCAGTACTTC.

This chain connects TRBV6-1 to TRBJ1-2; D remains unclear. The CDR3 consists of 13 residues. Germline CDR1 MNHNS, CDR2 SASEGT. V was trimmed by 10 bases and J by 8 bases, leaving 20 bases between them. The CDR3 DNA sequence: TGTGCCAACAAAGGGTCGGGGTTGTGGGGCTACACCTTC. This codes for CANKGSGLWGYTF.

V usage is TRBV11-2 and J usage is TRBJ1-2, with D possibly TRBD1 on 5 matching bases. The CDR3 contains 15 residues. Trimming left V 0 bases short and J 7 bases short, with 15 bases between. Germline V gene sequence: CDR1 SGHAT, CDR2 FQNNGV. The CDR3 DNA is TGTGCCAGCAGCTTAGATCGCGGGGGGAGGGCTGGCTACACCTTC. Amino acids: CASSLDRGGRAGYTF. The complete variable domain, with remaining parts taken from reference TRBV11-2 and TRBJ1-2, reads EAGVAQSPRYKIIEKRQSVAFWCNPISGHATLYWYQQILGQGPKLLIQFQNNGVVDDSQLPKDRFSAERLKGVDSTLKIQPAKLEDSAVYLCASSLDRGGRAGYTFGSGTRLTVV.

This chain connects TRBV19 to TRBJ1-2, with TRBD1 matching 7 bases. V dropped 6 bases and J dropped 2; count of bases not matched to a gene: 3. The CDR3 totals 13 residues. The germline gives CDR1 LNHDA, CDR2 SQIVND (reference sequence). Here the CDR3 reads CASRTGKNYGYTF. In DNA form, the CDR3 reads TGTGCCAGTAGGACAGGGAAGAACTATGGCTACACCTTC.

The genes are TRBV6-1 and TRBJ2-3, with D tentatively TRBD2 (7 bases). The V gene's germline CDR1 is MNHNS and CDR2 SASEGT. V lost 3 bases, J lost 0 bases, and 13 bases lay in between. The length of the CDR3 is 16 residues. Written as DNA, the CDR3 is TGTGCCAGCAGTGATTCCCGGGGGGCAAGCACAGATACGCAGTATTTT. It codes for CASSDSRGASTDTQYF.